This TCR beta chain emerged from a study of shared clonotypes between healthy human individuals. Negatively enriched CD4+ T cells were divided by CD45RA into naive and memory. The assay was immunoSEQ multiplex PCR, and TCRdb's table has in-frame clones only and misses some. The sample includes over 150,000 clones, approximately 61% of them seen just once. Study-wide points: A handful of donors showed sharing of 4.5% to 6% of naive CD4 clonotypes.

With regard to this clone: Its specificity is unknown.

Sequencing was performed on memory CD4+ T cells sorted from blood. Documented subset: CD45RA-negative fraction. The receptor's source is a man aged 25 to 40 in good health.

The CDR3 sequence is CASNRFTGNPYNEQFF. DNA of the CDR3: TGTGCCAGCAACCGATTTACAGGGAACCCGTACAATGAGCAGTTCTTC. The chain employs TRBV5-5 and TRBJ2-1; D perhaps matches TRBD1 (6 bases). The CDR3 is 16 amino acids. The V end lost 6 bases, the J end lost 4 bases, and 20 bases lay between the germline ends. Germline loops: CDR1 SGHKS, CDR2 YYEKEE (reference sequence).